The 17 T cell receptor beta chains below were found in one sample sequenced in a study of T cells in Graves' hyperthyroidism and ophthalmopathy. RNA transcripts yielded amplified TCR beta CDR3 regions. First-round RT-PCR with HTBI primers amplified the TCR CDR3 region. TCRdb reprocessed the multiplex PCR reads with MiXCR, giving one entry per CDR3 protein. This sample has approximately 620,000 distinct CDR3 sequences, with roughly 13% found just once. The sequencing sample was made of blood. The source is a woman younger than 45 with Graves' hyperthyroidism that later progressed to Graves' ophthalmopathy.

Ten or more counts support this clonotype. The chain uses TRBV5-5 and TRBJ2-1; D gene uncertain. Trimming left V 0 bases short and J 0 bases short, with 7 bases between. The length of the CDR3 is 15 residues. Per the germline V gene, CDR1 is SGHKS and CDR2 is YYEKEE (reference sequence). CDR3 sequence reads: CASSLAYGSYNEQFF. As DNA, the CDR3 is TGTGCCAGCAGCTTGGCCTACGGCTCCTACAATGAGCAGTTCTTC.

This clonotype was observed a handful of times. J is TRBJ1-5 and V is TRBV29-1; tentative D call: TRBD1 (5 bases). Trimming shortened V by 2 bases and J by 6 bases, and 11 bases separated the two germline ends. This CDR3 is 13 amino acids long. Germline V gene lookup returns CDR1 SQVTM and CDR2 ANQGSEA. CDR3 sequence: CSVEMGEGQPQHF. CDR3 in DNA: TGCAGCGTTGAAATGGGGGAGGGTCAGCCCCAGCATTTT. Supplemented by reference TRBV29-1 and TRBJ1-5, the full variable domain reads SAVISQKPSRDICQRGTSLTIQCQVDSQVTMMFWYRQQPGQSLTLIATANQGSEATYESGFVIDKFPISRPNLTFSTLTVSNMSPEDSSIYLCSVEMGEGQPQHFGDGTRLSIL.

This clonotype has a handful of counts. This sequence joins TRBV30 and TRBJ2-2; no clear D gene. CDR3 length: 12 residues. V was clipped by 2 bases and J by 6 bases, with 7 bases between them. Per the germline V gene, CDR1 is GTSNPN and CDR2 is SVGIG (reference sequence). CDR3: CAWSPYAGELFF. For the CDR3, the DNA is TGTGCCTGGAGTCCGTACGCCGGGGAGCTGTTTTTT.

Many counts were recorded for this clonotype. The chain employs TRBV5-1 and TRBJ1-5; D is perhaps TRBD1 (6 bases). CDR1 is SGHRS and CDR2 is YFSETQ in the germline V gene. V lost 3 bases to trimming and J lost 2 bases, with 12 bases between them. This CDR3 spans 15 amino acids. CDR3 sequence reads: CASSSTPGGNQPQHF. CDR3 bases: TGCGCCAGCAGCTCGACCCCAGGGGGCAATCAGCCCCAGCATTTT. Filled out from reference TRBV5-1 and TRBJ1-5, the complete variable domain reads KAGVTQTPRYLIKTRGQQVTLSCSPISGHRSVSWYQQTPGQGLQFLFEYFSETQRNKGNFPGRFSGRQFSNSRSEMNVSTLELGDSALYLCASSSTPGGNQPQHFGDGTRLSIL.

Many counts were recorded for this clonotype. The chain joins TRBV6-2 or TRBV6-3 to TRBJ1-5; 8 bases map to TRBD1. The CDR3 consists of 14 residues. Germline values: CDR1 MNHEY, CDR2 SVGEGT. V was pared by 1 base and J by 4 bases, with 0 bases of the junction left unmatched. The CDR3 loop is CASSYWTGNQPQHF. In DNA, the CDR3 is TGTGCCAGCAGTTACTGGACAGGGAATCAGCCCCAGCATTTT.

The rearrangement links TRBV7-2 to TRBJ2-1; 8 nucleotides align to TRBD2. CDR3 length equals 18 residues. The trim removed 3 bases at V and 5 bases at J, leaving 15 bases unmatched. The V gene's germline CDR1 is SGHTA and CDR2 FQGNSA. CDR3 nucleotides: TGTGCCAGCAGCTTCGGGGGCGTTTGGCGGGAGGCGAACAATGAGCAGTTCTTC. This codes for CASSFGGVWREANNEQFF. The full variable domain, rest sourced from reference TRBV7-2 and TRBJ2-1, is GAGVSQSPSNKVTEKGKDVELRCDPISGHTALYWYRQSLGQGLEFLIYFQGNSAPDKSGLPSDRFSAERTGGSVSTLTIQRTQQEDSAVYLCASSFGGVWREANNEQFFGPGTRLTVL.

The chain employs TRBV3-1 and TRBJ2-3; 12 bases are a match to TRBD2. The junction had 10 bases not matched to a gene; V was cut back by 4 bases and J by 2 bases. This CDR3 spans 18 amino acids. CDR1 is LGHDT, CDR2 YNNKEL, per germline (reference sequence). DNA for the CDR3: TGTGCCAGCAGCCCCCTGGCCGGGACTAGCGGGCCCACAGATACGCAGTATTTT. This sequence encodes CASSPLAGTSGPTDTQYF.

This clonotype was observed many times. The rearrangement uses TRBV13 and TRBJ2-5; 8 bases are shared with TRBD2. Germline CDR1 and CDR2: PRHDT and FYEKMQ (reference sequence). This CDR3 has 16 amino acids. J lost 5 bases, V lost 4 bases, and 12 bases had no gene match. CDR3 DNA sequence: TGTGCCAGCAGCTGCGAAAAGCGGGGGTTGGGGGAGACCCAGTACTTC. Its translation: CASSCEKRGLGETQYF.

A remark on this clonotype: This may arise from a read error, as a much more abundant clone is one base away. This chain joins TRBV27 and TRBJ2-3; 13 bases agree with TRBD2. This CDR3 comprises 14 residues. CDR1 and CDR2 (germline): MNHEY, SMNVEV (reference sequence). V was pared by 8 bases and J by 10 bases, with 9 bases of the junction left unmatched. The chain's CDR3 is CASGLAGDSMAQYF. The CDR3 nucleotides are TGTGCCAGCGGACTAGCGGGAGATTCGATGGCGCAGTATTTT.

This clonotype has ten or more counts. This chain joins TRBV24-1 and TRBJ2-7; 7 positions agree with TRBD1. The CDR3 length is 13 residues. The V gene's germline CDR1 is KGHDR and CDR2 SFDVKD. V gave up 4 bases and J gave up 6 bases; unmatched junction bases: 5. The CDR3 DNA sequence: TGTGCCACCAGTGACTCGACAGGGTTCGAGCAGTACTTC. As protein: CATSDSTGFEQYF.

This clonotype appeared once. A read error may be the cause here, since a much bigger clone is one base away. The rearrangement joins TRBV12-3 or TRBV12-4 to TRBJ2-7; D is unclear. The CDR3 sequence is 14 residues long. The CDR3 spells CASSSGVYSCEQYF. CDR3 sequence (DNA): TGTGCCAGCAGTTCAGGTGTTTACTCCTGCGAGCAGTACTTC.

This clonotype was seen ten or more times. The V gene is TRBV30, the J gene TRBJ2-7; tentative D call: TRBD1 (6 bases). The CDR3 is 14 residues long. Trimming shortened V by 4 bases and J by 2 bases, and 15 bases separated the two germline ends. Germline V lookup: CDR1 GTSNPN, CDR2 SVGIG (reference sequence). The CDR3 loop is CAWTPGTPPYEQYF. The CDR3 nucleotides are TGTGCCTGGACCCCCGGGACACCACCCTACGAGCAGTACTTC.

In its sample, this clonotype was seen many times. V usage is TRBV28 and J usage is TRBJ2-3, with a tentative D call TRBD2 (5 bases). Germline V gives CDR1 MDHEN, CDR2 SYDVKM. Trimming removed 8 bases from V and 0 bases from J, with 12 bases in between. The CDR3 length is 14 residues. The CDR3 spells CASWESPSTDTQYF. CDR3 DNA: TGTGCCAGCTGGGAGTCGCCTAGCACAGATACGCAGTATTTT.

This clonotype was counted ten times or more. The chain has TRBV27 and TRBJ2-7; a possible D gene is TRBD1 (5 bases). CDR1 and CDR2 from the germline V gene are MNHEY and SMNVEV (reference sequence). V was shortened by 6 bases and J by 2 bases, with 14 bases between the two germline ends. The CDR3 totals 14 residues. The CDR3 region is CASRIRTGAYEQYF. CDR3 DNA: TGTGCCAGCAGAATCAGAACAGGCGCCTACGAGCAGTACTTC.

This clonotype has a count of ten or more. The V call is TRBV19, the J call TRBJ2-1; D uncertain. The CDR3 length is 11 residues. The V gene lost 8 bases and the J gene lost 6 bases, with 8 bases spanning the gap. Germline loops: CDR1 LNHDA, CDR2 SQIVND (reference sequence). The CDR3 here is CASLGGNEQFF. The CDR3 bases are TGTGCCAGTTTGGGCGGCAATGAGCAGTTCTTC.

This clonotype occurred many times. The chain links TRBV6-1 to TRBJ2-5, with D possibly TRBD2 on 6 matching bases. Germline values: CDR1 MNHNS, CDR2 SASEGT. This CDR3 contains 15 residues. V gave up 4 bases and J gave up 4 bases, with 16 bases separating them. Written as DNA, the CDR3 is TGTGCCAGCAGTGCGCAGGGCTGGAGGGGAGAGACCCAGTACTTC. Residues: CASSAQGWRGETQYF.

This clonotype was counted at least ten times. The J gene is TRBJ1-5, the V gene TRBV20-1, with 7 bases fitting TRBD1. V lost 6 bases, J lost 2 bases, and 10 bases stayed unmatched. Germline V gene sequence: CDR1 DFQATT, CDR2 SNEGSKA (reference sequence). This CDR3 has 15 amino acids. CDR3 DNA: TGCAGTGCCCGTCCCAGGGGGGGACGCAATCAGCCCCAGCATTTT. It encodes CSARPRGGRNQPQHF.